Below are 16 T cell receptor beta chains sequenced from a single sample in a study of control samples from healthy donors and cancer patients. Assay used: immunoSEQ multiplex PCR; TCRdb lists only in-frame clones, some missing. Here the sample spans around 78,000 clones, 90% to 95% being singletons. Sequencing input: blood. These TCRs come from a woman under 30 in good health.

The chain employs TRBV6-5 and TRBJ1-4; possibly TRBD1 for D (5 bases). Trimming left V 4 bases short and J 11 bases short, with 17 bases between. Germline CDR1 is MNHEY and CDR2 is SVGAGI. The length of the CDR3 is 14 residues. CDR3 residues: CASSSEAGERKLFF. In DNA form, the CDR3 reads TGTGCCAGCAGTTCAGAGGCGGGGGAAAGGAAACTGTTTTTT.

This chain uses TRBV3-1 (or the pseudogene TRBV3-2) with TRBJ1-5, with D perhaps TRBD1 (5 bases). Trimming stripped 2 bases from V and 3 bases from J, with 14 bases between. Germline CDR1 is LGHDT and CDR2 is YNNKEL (reference sequence). This CDR3 spans 16 amino acids. The CDR3 DNA reads as TGTGCCAGCAGCCAAAATTGGGGGGGTACCAATCAGCCCCAGCATTTT. This codes for CASSQNWGGTNQPQHF.

The chain joins TRBV27 to TRBJ2-3, with D hard to call. Germline CDR1 and CDR2: MNHEY and SMNVEV (reference sequence). The CDR3 sequence is 10 residues long. Trimming stripped 8 bases from V and 6 bases from J, with 6 bases between. The CDR3 region has the DNA TGTGCCAGCGGGTGGGATACGCAGTATTTT. Protein sequence: CASGWDTQYF.

The rearrangement joins TRBV6-5 to TRBJ1-1; 7 positions agree with TRBD1. The V gene's germline CDR1 is MNHEY and CDR2 SVGAGI. The V and J ends lost 4 bases and 8 bases, in that order; junction bases with no gene match: 10. The CDR3 totals 14 residues. For the CDR3, the DNA is TGTGCCAGCAGTTTCAAGACAGGGTCCCAAGAAGCTTTCTTT. Its protein is CASSFKTGSQEAFF.

The rearrangement joins TRBV27 to TRBJ1-1; D is unresolved. The CDR3 has 14 amino acids. The V gene's germline CDR1 is MNHEY and CDR2 SMNVEV (reference sequence). The ends were cut back, 3 bases at V and 4 bases at J, with 12 bases in the middle. The CDR3 reads CASSFKAGLTEAFF. The CDR3 nucleotides are TGTGCCAGCAGTTTCAAGGCCGGGCTCACTGAAGCTTTCTTT.

This chain connects TRBV28 to TRBJ1-5, with D perhaps matching TRBD1 (5 bases). This CDR3 has 13 amino acids. V was cut by 10 bases and J by 0 bases, with 10 bases left in between. Germline loops: CDR1 MDHEN, CDR2 SYDVKM. CDR3 in amino acids: CATGGYSNQPQHF. CDR3 nucleotides: TGTGCCACCGGGGGTTATAGCAATCAGCCCCAGCATTTT.

V usage is TRBV5-1 and J usage is TRBJ1-1; 7 positions agree with TRBD1. Per the germline V gene, CDR1 is SGHRS and CDR2 is YFSETQ. Losses at the gene ends were 4 bases for V and 10 bases for J; bases not matched to a gene: 7. The CDR3 covers 12 residues. The CDR3 DNA reads as TGCGCCAGCAGCCCCGGACAGGAGTCAGCTTTCTTT. This translates into CASSPGQESAFF.

This clone was detected only once. The V gene is TRBV28, the J gene TRBJ1-5; 7 positions agree with TRBD1. V dropped 6 bases and J dropped 3; count of bases not matched to a gene: 8. The CDR3 consists of 15 residues. CDR1 and CDR2 from the germline V gene are MDHEN and SYDVKM. The CDR3 protein is CASSPTGTVNQPQHF. CDR3 DNA: TGTGCCAGCAGCCCCACCGGGACAGTCAATCAGCCCCAGCATTTT.

The rearrangement links TRBV6-2 or TRBV6-3 to TRBJ2-7, with 7 bases matching TRBD2. The germline CDR1 and CDR2 sequences are MNHEY and SVGEGT. The CDR3 consists of 16 residues. With V trimmed by 2 bases and J by 1 base, 8 bases remained unmatched. This chain's CDR3 is CASSYGWLAESYEQYF. CDR3 bases: TGTGCCAGCAGTTACGGGTGGCTAGCGGAATCCTACGAGCAGTACTTC.

The chain recombines TRBV28 with TRBJ2-7, with D unclear. The CDR3 covers 14 residues. Germline lookup yields CDR1 MDHEN and CDR2 SYDVKM. Trimming took 2 bases from V and 2 from J, leaving 10 bases between them. This chain's CDR3 is CASSLRQATYEQYF. CDR3 DNA: TGTGCCAGCAGTTTAAGGCAGGCAACCTACGAGCAGTACTTC. Variable domain in full (rest from reference TRBV28 and TRBJ2-7): DVKVTQSSRYLVKRTGEKVFLECVQDMDHENMFWYRQDPGLGLRLIYFSYDVKMKEKGDIPEGYSVSREKKERFSLILESASTNQTSMYLCASSLRQATYEQYFGPGTRLTVT.

This rearrangement joins TRBV28 to TRBJ1-2, with 7 bases matching TRBD1. CDR1 is MDHEN and CDR2 is SYDVKM in the germline V gene. V trimming: 5 bases; J trimming: 9 bases; junction bases outside the gene matches: 9. This CDR3 has 13 residues. DNA for the CDR3: TGTGCCAGCAGTCGGCGGGACAGTTCGCGCTACACCTTC. It translates to CASSRRDSSRYTF.

The V call is TRBV6-5, the J call TRBJ2-5; TRBD1 matches at 7 bases. The CDR3 is 15 amino acids. Trimming took 6 bases from V and 9 from J; bases not matched to a gene: 16. Germline V gives CDR1 MNHEY, CDR2 SVGAGI. CDR3 DNA sequence: TGTGCCAGCAGCCTTGACAGGGCCTTTGGGGGTGCCCAGTACTTC. This sequence encodes CASSLDRAFGGAQYF.

This clone is a singleton in its sample. The chain joins TRBV5-8 to TRBJ1-2; no clear D gene. Between the trimmed V and J ends, which lost 1 base and 4 bases, there was a span of 8 bases. The CDR3 sequence is 13 residues long. Germline CDR1 reads SGHTS; CDR2 reads YDEGEE. CDR3 bases: TGTGCCAGCAGCTTGCTTCTGGTCTATGGCTACACCTTC. Translating gives CASSLLLVYGYTF.

The CDR3 sequence is CASSPSPARLNGYGYTF. In DNA, the CDR3 is TGTGCCAGCAGTCCCTCCCCCGCGAGGCTAAATGGCTATGGCTACACCTTC. J is TRBJ1-2 and V is TRBV28; D is unresolved. V was cut by 5 bases and J by 4 bases, with 23 bases left in between. Germline V gives CDR1 MDHEN, CDR2 SYDVKM. The CDR3 covers 17 residues.

This clone was found a few times. The chain joins TRBV5-4 to TRBJ1-6; 8 nucleotides align to TRBD1. Germline V gene lookup returns CDR1 SGHNT and CDR2 YYREEE (reference sequence). The CDR3 loop spans 17 amino acids. The trim removed 4 bases at V and 8 bases at J, leaving 14 bases unmatched. The CDR3 bases are TGTGCCAGCAGCACAGGACAGGGTATGGGTCTAGATTCACCCCTCCACTTT. The encoded protein is CASSTGQGMGLDSPLHF.

The count of this clone is one. The rearrangement joins TRBV19 to TRBJ1-1; unclear D gene. Germline CDR1 is LNHDA and CDR2 is SQIVND (reference sequence). Trimming shortened V by 3 bases and J by 1 base, and 12 bases separated the two germline ends. The CDR3 contains 15 residues. This CDR3 is CASSMFGNSNTEAFF. CDR3 sequence (DNA): TGTGCCAGTAGTATGTTCGGGAACTCGAACACTGAAGCTTTCTTT.